The 21 T cell receptor beta chains presented below share a single source sample, sequenced in a study of cytomegalovirus exposure and HLA in healthy donors. 13 Jbeta primers and 60 Vbeta primers were used for the PCR. Some clones are missing from TCRdb's copy, which holds only in-frame ones; the method was immunoSEQ multiplex PCR. The data contain 110,000 to 150,000 clones, roughly three quarters of them singletons. Sequencing was carried out using PBMCs. All receptors come from a man aged 60-69 years in good health and CMV-seronegative.

This chain uses TRBV11-2 with TRBJ2-7; TRBD1 matches at 8 bases. Germline lookup yields CDR1 SGHAT and CDR2 FQNNGV. CDR3 length: 13 amino acids. Unmatched junction bases numbered 7, after V lost 7 bases and J lost 5 bases. This chain's CDR3 is CASNDRGINEQYF. As DNA, the CDR3 is TGTGCCAGCAACGACAGGGGTATCAACGAGCAGTACTTC.

The chain links TRBV25-1 to TRBJ2-2, with a weak D call TRBD2 (6 bases). In germline, CDR1 is MGHDK, CDR2 SYGVNS. The CDR3 has 13 residues. V was cut by 3 bases and J by 8 bases, with 10 bases left in between. This chain's CDR3 is CASSDIAGGELFF. CDR3 nucleotide sequence: TGTGCCAGCAGTGATATTGCGGGAGGGGAGCTGTTTTTT.

CDR3 loop: CASSVTGVNEQFF. The DNA for the CDR3 is TGCGCCAGCAGCGTTACAGGGGTCAATGAGCAGTTCTTC. This chain joins TRBV5-1 and TRBJ2-1, with 7 nucleotides matching TRBD1. Germline values: CDR1 SGHRS, CDR2 YFSETQ. V shed 4 bases, J shed 6 bases, and the junction held 4 bases outside the gene matches. The CDR3 runs to 13 residues.

This chain joins TRBV19 and TRBJ2-1, with 7 bases lining up with TRBD2. From germline, CDR1 is LNHDA and CDR2 SQIVND (reference sequence). V gave up 5 bases and J gave up 5 bases; unmatched junction bases: 3. The CDR3 spans 13 residues. CDR3 sequence: CASSLAVNNEQFF. The CDR3 DNA follows: TGTGCCAGTAGTCTAGCGGTTAACAATGAGCAGTTCTTC. Full variable domain (missing parts from reference TRBV19 and TRBJ2-1): DGGITQSPKYLFRKEGQNVTLSCEQNLNHDAMYWYRQDPGQGLRLIYYSQIVNDFQKGDIAEGYSVSREKKESFPLTVTSAQKNPTAFYLCASSLAVNNEQFFGPGTRLTVL.

A word on this clone: The sample has other DNA sequences that encode this CDR3 too. This sequence joins TRBV4-2 and TRBJ2-6; D uncertain. Germline V lookup: CDR1 LGHNA, CDR2 YNFKEQ. The CDR3 has 15 amino acids. Trimming stripped 4 bases from V and 0 bases from J, with 7 bases between. CDR3 nucleotide sequence: TGTGCCAGCAGCCTCGAACTCTCTGGGGCCAACGTCCTGACTTTC. It encodes CASSLELSGANVLTF.

The sample holds a few counts of this clone. The DNA for the CDR3 is TGTGCCAGCAGCACCCAGGGGTTGGGCACTGAAGCTTTCTTT. Protein product: CASSTQGLGTEAFF. This chain joins TRBV4-2 and TRBJ1-1, with D perhaps matching TRBD1 (6 bases). Germline values: CDR1 LGHNA, CDR2 YNFKEQ. The CDR3 is 14 amino acids. V lost 5 bases and J lost 4, with 14 bases in between.

This clone was counted only a few times. The CDR3 loop reads CASSSGLAENTGELFF. The CDR3 nucleotides read TGTGCCAGCAGCTCGGGACTAGCGGAGAACACCGGGGAGCTGTTTTTT. The gene calls are TRBV5-4 and TRBJ2-2; 11 bases match TRBD2. Germline V gene lookup returns CDR1 SGHNT and CDR2 YYREEE (reference sequence). CDR3 size: 16 residues. Losses at the gene ends were 3 bases for V and 1 base for J; bases not matched to a gene: 2.

The chain has TRBV27 and TRBJ2-1; TRBD2 agrees at 14 bases. CDR1 is MNHEY and CDR2 is SMNVEV in the germline V gene (reference sequence). V was clipped by 7 bases and J by 7 bases; unmatched bases: 6. The CDR3 has 15 amino acids. Here the CDR3 DNA reads TGTGCCAGCACCGGGACTAGCGGGAGTAGGAATGAGCAGTTCTTC. Protein product: CASTGTSGSRNEQFF.

V is TRBV6-1 and J is TRBJ2-6; D is ambiguous. CDR1 MNHNS and CDR2 SASEGT come from the germline V gene. The CDR3 has 13 amino acids. Trimming left V 6 bases short and J 3 bases short, with 6 bases between. CDR3 sequence reads: CASRESGANVLTF. As DNA, the CDR3 is TGTGCCAGCAGGGAGAGTGGGGCCAACGTCCTGACTTTC.

The chain joins TRBV29-1 to TRBJ2-3, with D perhaps matching TRBD2 (5 bases). Germline assignment: CDR1 SQVTM and CDR2 ANQGSEA. The CDR3 is 14 amino acids. Trimming removed 6 bases from V and 10 bases from J, with 23 bases in between. The CDR3 DNA is TGCAGCGTGGTTGATGAGAGGGATATGGCCCCGCAGTATTTT. It yields the protein CSVVDERDMAPQYF.

This clone came up a few times. CDR3 DNA sequence: TGTGCCAGGGGACTAACCAGCTCCTACGAGCAGTACTTC. Translated: CARGLTSSYEQYF. This rearrangement joins TRBV2 to TRBJ2-7, with 7 bases matching TRBD2. CDR3 length: 13 amino acids. Germline V gives CDR1 SNHLY, CDR2 FYNNEI. Unmatched junction bases numbered 5, after V lost 9 bases and J lost 0 bases.

The gene calls are TRBV30 and TRBJ2-1; tentatively, D is TRBD2 (6 bases). The CDR3 consists of 16 residues. Germline lookup yields CDR1 GTSNPN and CDR2 SVGIG (reference sequence). V dropped 0 bases and J dropped 5 bases, with 17 bases sitting between them. CDR3 loop: CAWSVPFLASHNEQFF. The CDR3 DNA is TGTGCCTGGAGTGTTCCCTTTCTAGCGTCCCACAATGAGCAGTTCTTC.

This chain connects TRBV6-6 to TRBJ1-1, with TRBD1 identical over 7 bases. The V gene's germline CDR1 is MNHNY and CDR2 SVGAGI (reference sequence). The V gene end was trimmed by 5 bases and the J gene end by 0 bases; junction bases not matched to a gene: 6. This CDR3 contains 15 residues. The chain's CDR3 is CASSLGQSLNTEAFF. The CDR3 DNA reads TGTGCCAGCAGTCTGGGACAGAGTCTGAACACTGAAGCTTTCTTT.

The chain has TRBV29-1 and TRBJ1-2; D not certain. With 6 bases removed from V and 2 bases from J, the gap between germline ends came to 7 bases. This CDR3 has 11 amino acids. Germline V CDR1 and CDR2: SQVTM, ANQGSEA. In DNA, the CDR3 is TGCAGCGTCCGGTTCAACTATGGCTACACCTTC. Translating it yields CSVRFNYGYTF.

The V gene is TRBV5-4, the J gene TRBJ2-5; no definite D call. The CDR3 has 13 residues. V was cut by 0 bases and J by 1 base, with 4 bases left in between. Germline V gene data show CDR1 as SGHNT and CDR2 as YYREEE (reference sequence). The CDR3 nucleotides are TGTGCCAGCAGCTTGGGAGTCCAAGAGACCCAGTACTTC. It specifies CASSLGVQETQYF.

The chain has TRBV10-3 and TRBJ1-5; 8 nucleotides align to TRBD1. The CDR3 length is 15 residues. The ends lost 2 bases at V and 5 bases at J; junction bases unmatched: 5. Per the germline V gene, CDR1 is ENHRY and CDR2 is SYGVKD. CDR3 residues: CAISEVQGVDQPQHF. The CDR3, as DNA: TGTGCCATCAGTGAGGTACAGGGGGTGGATCAGCCCCAGCATTTT.

This sequence joins TRBV2 and TRBJ1-6; 9 nucleotides agree with TRBD1. The J segment lost 9 bases and the V segment lost 7 bases, leaving 10 bases of the junction unmatched. CDR3 length equals 15 residues. Germline CDR1 and CDR2: SNHLY and FYNNEI. CDR3 DNA sequence: TGTGCCAGCATTCAGACCGGGACAGGGTCTTCACCCCTCCACTTT. It is translated as CASIQTGTGSSPLHF.

The rearrangement links TRBV28 to TRBJ1-1; the D gene is possibly TRBD1 (5 bases). This CDR3 contains 12 residues. V was clipped by 6 bases and J by 8 bases, with 13 bases between them. From germline, CDR1 is MDHEN and CDR2 SYDVKM. The CDR3 sequence is CASREQDREAFF. The CDR3 coding sequence is TGTGCCAGCAGGGAACAGGACCGCGAAGCTTTCTTT.

This clone was seen a few times. The V and J genes are TRBV25-1 and TRBJ2-5, with TRBD2 matching over 10 bases. The CDR3 sequence is 16 residues long. The trim removed 3 bases at V and 1 base at J, leaving 5 bases unmatched. Germline lookup yields CDR1 MGHDK and CDR2 SYGVNS. The CDR3 is CASSDSGTSAQETQYF. The CDR3 coding sequence is TGTGCCAGCAGTGATTCCGGGACTAGCGCCCAAGAGACCCAGTACTTC.

This chain connects TRBV28 to TRBJ2-1; D possibly corresponds to TRBD1 (6 bases). The ends were cut back, 6 bases at V and 4 bases at J, with 16 bases in the middle. Germline assignment: CDR1 MDHEN and CDR2 SYDVKM. This CDR3 has 15 residues. The DNA for the CDR3 is TGTGCCAGCAGGTTCTCGGGACACGTTTACAATGAGCAGTTCTTC. Residues: CASRFSGHVYNEQFF. The complete variable domain, with remaining parts taken from reference TRBV28 and TRBJ2-1, reads DVKVTQSSRYLVKRTGEKVFLECVQDMDHENMFWYRQDPGLGLRLIYFSYDVKMKEKGDIPEGYSVSREKKERFSLILESASTNQTSMYLCASRFSGHVYNEQFFGPGTRLTVL.

This clone was observed a few times. The chain has TRBV27 and TRBJ2-7, with 12 positions matching TRBD2. The V gene's germline CDR1 is MNHEY and CDR2 SMNVEV (reference sequence). The ends lost 2 bases at V and 4 bases at J; junction bases unmatched: 6. The CDR3 loop spans 16 amino acids. The CDR3 DNA follows: TGTGCCAGCAGTTTAGGACTAGCGGGACCTCTTTACGAGCAGTACTTC. Its translation: CASSLGLAGPLYEQYF.